The 20 T cell receptor beta chains listed next were all sequenced from one sample in a study of T cells in Graves' hyperthyroidism and ophthalmopathy. RNA transcripts yielded amplified TCR beta CDR3 regions. The HTBI primer set drove a first-round RT-PCR of the TCR CDR3. TCRdb passed the multiplex PCR reads through MiXCR, listing each CDR3 protein once. Of some 650,000 distinct CDR3 sequences in the sample, 16% are singletons; the top ten hold roughly 3%. The specimen sequenced was blood. Every receptor here comes from a woman between 40 and 55 years old with Graves' ophthalmopathy.

This clonotype was seen ten or more times. The V and J genes are TRBV5-1 and TRBJ2-1; D gene unclear. The ends were cut back, 0 bases at V and 5 bases at J, with 12 bases in the middle. This CDR3 is 15 amino acids long. The germline CDR1 and CDR2 sequences are SGHRS and YFSETQ. This CDR3 reads CASSLVTTSNNEQFF. CDR3 bases: TGCGCCAGCAGCTTGGTGACAACGTCTAACAATGAGCAGTTCTTC.

V is TRBV20-1 and J is TRBJ2-2; 9 nucleotides agree with TRBD1. CDR3 length equals 13 residues. V shed 3 bases and J 5 bases; nucleotides not matched to a gene: 1. The germline gives CDR1 DFQATT, CDR2 SNEGSKA (reference sequence). In DNA, the CDR3 is TGCAGTGCTAGGACAGGGGGAACCGGGGAGCTGTTTTTT. Encoded protein: CSARTGGTGELFF.

This clonotype was seen many times. V usage is TRBV6-2 or TRBV6-3 and J usage is TRBJ1-2, with 8 bases identical to TRBD1. Unmatched junction bases numbered 7, after V lost 5 bases and J lost 2 bases. Per germline, CDR1 MNHEY and CDR2 SVGEGT. There are 15 residues in the CDR3. The chain's CDR3 is CASSHWGQENYGYTF. CDR3 DNA sequence: TGTGCCAGCAGTCACTGGGGACAGGAGAACTATGGCTACACCTTC.

This clonotype was seen more than once but under ten times. A much larger clone lies one base from this, so it may be a read error. This chain uses TRBV12-3 or TRBV12-4 with TRBJ2-1; D tentatively fits TRBD1 or TRBD2 (5 bases each). The CDR3 has 16 amino acids. The CDR3 DNA reads TGTGCCAGCAGTCCGGACAACTTGCCCCGGGGCAATGAGCAGCTCTTC. Translated: CASSPDNLPRGNEQLF.

This clonotype came up many times. This chain links TRBV2 with TRBJ2-7; D is perhaps TRBD1 or TRBD2 (5 bases each). The CDR3 contains 14 residues. Germline CDR1 reads SNHLY; CDR2 reads FYNNEI. V was pared by 6 bases and J by 3 bases, with 15 bases between. The CDR3, as DNA: TGTGCCAGCAGCCCGGGACCAACAAACTACGAGCAGTACTTC. Amino acid sequence: CASSPGPTNYEQYF.

This clonotype was detected a few times. The chain joins TRBV4-1 to TRBJ2-1; D may be TRBD2 (5 bases). The CDR3 is 16 residues long. V lost 3 bases, J lost 0 bases, and 12 bases lay in between. CDR1 and CDR2 from the germline V gene are MGHRA and YSYEKL. CDR3 sequence: CASSQRVGSSYNEQFF. CDR3 DNA sequence: TGCGCCAGCAGCCAGAGGGTGGGGAGCTCCTACAATGAGCAGTTCTTC.

This clonotype was observed many times. The chain joins TRBV2 to TRBJ2-3; D remains ambiguous. Deletions cut 6 bases from V and 2 bases from J, with 3 bases between. Germline CDR1 and CDR2: SNHLY and FYNNEI. The CDR3 spans 11 residues. This CDR3 is CASSATDTQYF. CDR3 DNA: TGTGCCAGCAGCGCCACAGATACGCAGTATTTT.

This clonotype was detected many times. The genes are TRBV6-1 and TRBJ2-7; 10 nucleotides match TRBD1. The V gene's germline CDR1 is MNHNS and CDR2 SASEGT. The CDR3 runs to 15 residues. V lost 5 bases to trimming and J lost 6 bases; unmatched junction nucleotides: 10. DNA for the CDR3: TGTGCCAGCAGTCAGGCGGGACAGGGGAGTAGCGAGCAGTACTTC. This codes for CASSQAGQGSSEQYF.

This clonotype appeared many times. V and J are TRBV3-1 and TRBJ2-3, with D hard to call. This CDR3 is built from 12 residues. Germline assignment: CDR1 LGHDT and CDR2 YNNKEL (reference sequence). With 0 bases removed from V and 7 bases from J, the gap between germline ends came to 5 bases. The CDR3 spells CASSQEIHTQYF. Written as DNA, the CDR3 is TGTGCCAGCAGCCAAGAGATACATACGCAGTATTTT.

This clonotype was recorded many times. The chain employs TRBV11-2 and TRBJ2-7; D not certain. V shed 5 bases and J shed 2 bases, with 7 bases lying between them. In germline, CDR1 is SGHAT, CDR2 FQNNGV. CDR3 length equals 12 residues. In nucleotides, the CDR3 is TGTGCCAGCAGCGCCCACACCTACGAGCAGTACTTC. Translated, it gives CASSAHTYEQYF.

Details on this clonotype: A much larger clonotype is one base distant, so this may be a read error. The chain couples TRBV18 to TRBJ1-1, with 7 bases that match TRBD1. CDR3 length: 16 amino acids. Germline CDR1 KGHSH, CDR2 LQKENI. The CDR3 DNA is TGTGTCAGCTCACCGGGACAGCAGTACATGAACACTGAAGCTTTCTTT. Translation: CVSSPGQQYMNTEAFF.

This clonotype was seen many times. The chain is built from TRBV6-6 and TRBJ1-3, with no clear D. This CDR3 has 14 amino acids. Trimming stripped 2 bases from V and 4 bases from J, with 9 bases between. Germline V lookup: CDR1 MNHNY, CDR2 SVGAGI (reference sequence). The CDR3 region has the DNA TGTGCCAGCAGTTACGATTCAGGAGGAAACACCATATATTTT. As protein: CASSYDSGGNTIYF.

A note on this clonotype: A read error may account for a junction end that differs from germline. J is TRBJ1-1 and V is TRBV20-1; D unresolved. The CDR3 has 12 amino acids. Germline-derived CDR1 and CDR2 are DFQATT and SNEGSKA (reference sequence). The CDR3 DNA reads TGCAGTGCTAGTAGTCTGAACACTGGAGCTTTCTTT. Protein: CSASSLNTGAFF.

The rearrangement joins TRBV7-2 to TRBJ2-3, with D possibly being TRBD1 (6 bases). Germline CDR1 SGHTA, CDR2 FQGNSA. The CDR3 has 16 amino acids. The V and J ends lost 6 bases and 0 bases respectively, with 16 bases between them. As DNA, the CDR3 is TGTGCCAGCAGTCCCCTTGGACAGCCGAGCACAGATACGCAGTATTTT. Translated, it gives CASSPLGQPSTDTQYF.

This clonotype was counted ten times or more. V gene TRBV18 combines with J gene TRBJ2-7; D uncertain. CDR1 KGHSH and CDR2 LQKENI come from the germline V gene. This CDR3 comprises 14 residues. Trimming removed 2 bases from V and 3 bases from J, with 11 bases in between. CDR3: CASSPVSDGYEQYF. The CDR3 nucleotides are TGTGCCAGCTCACCAGTTTCGGACGGCTACGAGCAGTACTTC.

This clonotype was recorded at least ten times. This chain uses TRBV20-1 with TRBJ2-1; TRBD2 is a possible D gene (6 bases). The length of the CDR3 is 18 residues. The germline V gene encodes CDR1 DFQATT and CDR2 SNEGSKA (reference sequence). V lost 2 bases and J 0 bases, leaving 20 bases between the germline ends. The CDR3: CSARSDARDSSSYNEQFF. The CDR3 DNA follows: TGCAGTGCTAGATCTGACGCGCGGGACTCCTCCTCCTACAATGAGCAGTTCTTC.

The J gene is TRBJ1-2, the V gene TRBV19; a weak D match, TRBD1 (6 bases). CDR1 is LNHDA, CDR2 SQIVND, per germline (reference sequence). The V end lost 6 bases, the J end lost 2 bases, and 25 bases lay between the germline ends. CDR3 length equals 18 residues. The CDR3 DNA follows: TGTGCCAGTAGAATGGGGACTTCTGGGACACCTGAAAACTATGGCTACACCTTC. Its translation: CASRMGTSGTPENYGYTF.

There are a few counts of this clonotype. An end of the junction does not agree with germline; a read error may underlie this. The gene calls are TRBV5-1 and TRBJ2-7, with no clear D. CDR1 is SGHRS and CDR2 is YFSETQ in the germline V gene. The CDR3 contains 12 residues. CDR3 nucleotides: TGCGCCAGCAGGCCAGACTCCTCCGAGCAGTACTTC. This gives the protein CASRPDSSEQYF.

This clonotype showed up just a few times. The chain carries TRBV4-2 and TRBJ2-5, with 9 bases lining up with TRBD1. The length of the CDR3 is 15 residues. With V trimmed by 5 bases and J by 3 bases, 7 bases remained unmatched. Germline assignment: CDR1 LGHNA and CDR2 YNFKEQ. As DNA, the CDR3 is TGTGCCAGCAGCGCCTACAGGGGGCCGGAAGAGACCCAGTACTTC. Amino acids: CASSAYRGPEETQYF.

This clonotype has ten or more counts. The V and J genes are TRBV10-3 and TRBJ2-7; TRBD1 matches 11 bases. CDR3 size: 14 residues. Germline lookup yields CDR1 ENHRY and CDR2 SYGVKD. The trim removed 6 bases at V and 5 bases at J, leaving 6 bases unmatched. The CDR3, as DNA: TGTGCCATCAGATCGGACAGGGGGCGAAACGAGCAGTACTTC. Translated, it gives CAIRSDRGRNEQYF.